The clone carrying this T cell receptor beta chain showed up just a few times. Its cognate antigen is unknown. Using RNA transcripts, the TCR beta CDR3 regions were amplified. HTBI-primed first-round RT-PCR preceded second-round multiplex PCR. Each CDR3 protein is one row after TCRdb ran MiXCR on the multiplex PCR reads. The sample yields about 740,000 distinct CDR3 sequences, 35% to 50% seen once. In donors with ophthalmopathy, activity was moderate-to-severe, with CAS ≥3, NOSPECS ≥4 and duration under 3 months. No donor had other autoimmune disease, uncontrolled infection, pregnancy or lactation. These data belong to a study of Graves' ophthalmopathy and Graves' hyperthyroidism. For the study at large: The collection of peripheral blood took place at initial diagnosis, before any treatment. Study-wide findings and caveats: Detection in blood was also observed for most expanded thyroid clonotypes above 0.001 frequency.

This CDR3 comprises 17 residues. The germline gives CDR1 SGHTA, CDR2 FQGTGA. V lost 1 base, J lost 6 bases, and 6 bases stayed unmatched. Sequenced sample: peripheral blood. The rearrangement joins TRBV7-3 to TRBJ2-2; TRBD2 matches 12 bases. The source is an adult man with Graves' ophthalmopathy. The CDR3 coding sequence is TGTGCCAGCAGCTTAAACGCACTAGCGGGGGGAGCCGGGGAGCTGTTTTTT. This gives the protein CASSLNALAGGAGELFF.